This T cell receptor beta chain was sequenced during a study of post-analysis software for immune sequencing data. Study-level results: Compared with controls, patients had more of about 5 TRBV segments, including TRBV5-6, TRBV5-1 and TRBV20-1.

Prepared libraries of TCR beta cDNA carried unique molecular identifiers. TCRdb re-analysed the PCR reads in MiXCR, keeping a single row per CDR3 protein. The sample has fewer than 850,000 distinct CDR3 sequences, roughly 27% seen once. For this clonotype: What it recognizes is unknown.

The CDR3 extends over 12 amino acids. The germline V gene encodes CDR1 SNHLY and CDR2 FYNNEI. The V gene lost 7 bases and the J gene lost 2 bases, with 8 bases spanning the gap. Sequencing was performed on blood. This TCR was sampled from a girl aged 5-17 years with multiple sclerosis. The chain couples TRBV2 to TRBJ2-5; D gene ambiguous. For the CDR3, the DNA is TGTGCCAGCACCTTAGGGCAAGAGACCCAGTACTTC. It is translated as CASTLGQETQYF.